The present TCR beta chain was sequenced within a study of blood T cell repertoires in COVID-19. Study overall: COVID-19 samples, acute and convalescent, were from the United States, Italy and Spain. From T cells, B-cell-depleted T cells, or PBMCs came the material, which was cDNA or gDNA.

In this sample, this clone turned up a few times. Some clones are missing from TCRdb's copy, which holds only in-frame ones; the method was immunoSEQ multiplex PCR. The data show roughly 160,000 clones, about 86% seen once. The V end was cut by 6 bases, the J end by 4 bases, with 12 bases between. The CDR3 is 13 amino acids. Germline assignment: CDR1 SGHNT and CDR2 YENEEA. V gene TRBV11-3 combines with J gene TRBJ1-2; no firm D call. The sample comprised peripheral blood. The receptor was isolated from a man aged 45 to 65 with active or convalescent COVID-19. In DNA, the CDR3 is TGTGCCAGCAGTCCTGATGGCAGCTATGGCTACACCTTC. This sequence encodes CASSPDGSYGYTF.